This T cell receptor beta chain was sequenced for a study of blood T cell repertoires in COVID-19. The overall study: The study drew acute and convalescent COVID-19 samples from the United States, Italy and Spain.

Germline CDR1 MNHEY, CDR2 SVGAGI. The CDR3 is made up of 13 amino acids. V was pared by 10 bases and J by 5 bases, with 17 bases between. All enrollees were about 18 to 95 years old and from under 25 US areas. Participant-reported clinical history was the basis for cohort assignment. Before being deemed recovered, Cohort 3 donors had two negative PCRs, clearance, or symptom resolution. The repertoire was sequenced with immunoSEQ multiplex PCR; TCRdb's copy has only in-frame clones and lacks some. The sample lists approximately 300,000 clones, 85% to 90% occurring once. The sequence was obtained from a woman under 30 who had recovered from COVID-19. The genes are TRBV6-5 and TRBJ1-1; D might be TRBD1 (6 bases). The specimen was PBMCs or T cells enriched from blood (not recorded which). The CDR3 reads CATHREPGTEAFF. The CDR3 DNA sequence: TGTGCCACCCACAGGGAACCCGGTACTGAAGCTTTCTTT.